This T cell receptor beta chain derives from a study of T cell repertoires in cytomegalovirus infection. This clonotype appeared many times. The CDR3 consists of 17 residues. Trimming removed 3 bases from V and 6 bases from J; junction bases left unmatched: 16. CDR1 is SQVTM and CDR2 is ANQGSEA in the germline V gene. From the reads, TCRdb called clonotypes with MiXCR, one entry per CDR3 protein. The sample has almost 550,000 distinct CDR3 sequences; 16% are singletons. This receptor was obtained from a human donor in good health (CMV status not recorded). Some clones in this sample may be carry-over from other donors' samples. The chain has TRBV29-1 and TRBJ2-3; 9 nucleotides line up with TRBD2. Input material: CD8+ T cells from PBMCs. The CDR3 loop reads CSVDRPAGGPNDDTQYF. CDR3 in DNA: TGCAGCGTTGACCGGCCAGCGGGAGGTCCCAATGATGATACGCAGTATTTT.